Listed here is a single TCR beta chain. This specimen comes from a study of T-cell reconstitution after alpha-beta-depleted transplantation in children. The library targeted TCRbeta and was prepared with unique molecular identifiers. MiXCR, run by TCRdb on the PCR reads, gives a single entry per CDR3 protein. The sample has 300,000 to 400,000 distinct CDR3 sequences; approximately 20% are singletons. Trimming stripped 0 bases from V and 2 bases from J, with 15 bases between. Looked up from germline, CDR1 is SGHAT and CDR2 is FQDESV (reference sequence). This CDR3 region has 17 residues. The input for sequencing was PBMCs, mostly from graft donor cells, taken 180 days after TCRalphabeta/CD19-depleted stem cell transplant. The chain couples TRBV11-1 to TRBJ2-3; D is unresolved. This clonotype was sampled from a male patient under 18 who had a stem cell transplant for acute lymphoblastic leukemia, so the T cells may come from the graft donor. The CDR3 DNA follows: TGTGCCAGCAGCTTAGCGCTTGGGAAGGACCTCACAGATACGCAGTATTTT. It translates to CASSLALGKDLTDTQYF.